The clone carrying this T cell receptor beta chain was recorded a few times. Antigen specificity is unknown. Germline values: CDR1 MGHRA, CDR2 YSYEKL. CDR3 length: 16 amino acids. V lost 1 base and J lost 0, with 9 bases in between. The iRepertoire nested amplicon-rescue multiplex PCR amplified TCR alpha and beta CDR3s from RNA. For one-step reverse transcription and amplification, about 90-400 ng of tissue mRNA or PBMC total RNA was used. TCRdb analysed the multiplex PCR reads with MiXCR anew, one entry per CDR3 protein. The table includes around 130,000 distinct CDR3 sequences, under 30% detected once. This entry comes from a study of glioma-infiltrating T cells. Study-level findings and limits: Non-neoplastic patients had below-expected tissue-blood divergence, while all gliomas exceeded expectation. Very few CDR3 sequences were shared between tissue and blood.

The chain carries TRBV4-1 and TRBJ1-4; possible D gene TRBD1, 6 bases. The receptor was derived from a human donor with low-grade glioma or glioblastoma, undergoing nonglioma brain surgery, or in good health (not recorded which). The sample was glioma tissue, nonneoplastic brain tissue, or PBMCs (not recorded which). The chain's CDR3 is CASSQAQGTTNEKLFF. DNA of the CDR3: TGCGCCAGCAGCCAAGCACAGGGAACAACTAATGAAAAACTGTTTTTT.